This paragraph covers one T cell receptor beta chain sequence. Its target is not known. The CDR3 length is 13 residues. Germline CDR1 is ENHRY and CDR2 is SYGVKD. V dropped 4 bases and J dropped 8; count of bases not matched to a gene: 5. This entry is derived from a study of cytomegalovirus exposure and HLA in healthy donors. Whole-study findings and limits: The listing of approximately 160 TCR beta chains classed them as cytomegalovirus-associated.

The PCR ran on 60 Vbeta and 13 Jbeta primers. Here immunoSEQ multiplex PCR was the method, and the copy in TCRdb shows in-frame clones only, minus some. The sample consists of about 170,000 clones, roughly 80% of them appearing once. The clonotype originates from a male donor in good health and CMV-seronegative. Sample: PBMCs. V is TRBV10-3 and J is TRBJ1-2; 9 bases fit TRBD1. The CDR3 nucleotides are TGTGCCATCAGTGGGACAGGGGACCGGGGCTACACCTTC. Its translation is CAISGTGDRGYTF.